This is a list of T cell receptor beta chains from one sample in a study of T cell responses to AZD1222 COVID-19 vaccine. Using immunoSEQ multiplex PCR, the repertoire was profiled, and TCRdb retains in-frame clones only, with some absent. Altogether under 100,000 clones are present, just over 90% being singletons, with the ten largest covering approximately 6.6%. The sequences come from peripheral blood, collected on day 0 of MenACWY control vaccination. The source is an adult in good health. Both conserved end residues are part of each CDR3. The order of the fields is D gene, J gene, V gene, clone size, CDR3 DNA, CDR3 protein. D genes are given only for firm matches. Clone size is given for some rows only: seen once, a few or many times, or a class if the clone is expanded.

>-|TRBJ2-1|TRBV7-5|-
TGTGTCAGAAGGCAATCCTTCGGGAGCTCCTACAATGAGCAGTTCTTC
CVRRQSFGSSYNEQFF
>TRBD2|TRBJ2-7|TRBV6-2/TRBV6-3|-
TGTGCCAGCAGCCATGGACTAGCGGGAGCCGAGCAGTACTTC
CASSHGLAGAEQYF
>-|TRBJ2-5|TRBV19|-
TGTGCCAGTAGTCAGGGGGGATGGGAGACCCAGTACTTC
CASSQGGWETQYF
>TRBD1|TRBJ1-3|TRBV7-9|-
TGTGCCAGCAGCTGGGACAGTTTTTCTGGAAACACCATATATTTT
CASSWDSFSGNTIYF
>-|TRBJ2-7|TRBV10-2|-
TGCGCCAGCAGTGAGTTGTCAGGGGCTGGCGAGCAGTACTTC
CASSELSGAGEQYF
>TRBD1|TRBJ1-4|TRBV6-1|-
TGTGCCAGCAGTGAAGCGGACAGGGGAGCGGGAAAACTGTTTTTT
CASSEADRGAGKLFF
>-|TRBJ2-3|TRBV5-1|-
TGCGCCAGCAGCTTGGGGGGATCCACAGATACGCAGTATTTT
CASSLGGSTDTQYF
>TRBD1|TRBJ1-2|TRBV5-6|-
TGTGCCAGCAGCTCGGGACAGGGGGCGTATGGCTACACCTTC
CASSSGQGAYGYTF
>-|TRBJ2-2|TRBV4-3|-
TGCGCCAGCAGCCCAGATGCGGGGACCGGGGAGCTGTTTTTT
CASSPDAGTGELFF
>TRBD1|TRBJ1-1|TRBV7-9|-
TGTGCCAGCAGGCGCACAGGGGAGGGCCTGAACACTGAAGCTTTCTTT
CASRRTGEGLNTEAFF
>-|TRBJ2-7|TRBV6-6|-
TGTGCCAGCAGTTCGCCAGCTTCGTACGAGCAGTACTTC
CASSSPASYEQYF
>TRBD2|TRBJ2-2|TRBV19|-
TGTGCCAGTAGTATTGCTAGCGGGAGGGTCGGCACCGGGGAGCTGTTTTTT
CASSIASGRVGTGELFF
>-|TRBJ2-1|TRBV19|-
TGTGCCAGTAGGCCGGGGGCCTGGTCCAATGAGCAGTTCTTC
CASRPGAWSNEQFF
>-|TRBJ1-1|TRBV10-3|-
TGTGCCGCGAGGGGGGGGATAGACACTGAAGCTTTCTTT
CAARGGIDTEAFF
>TRBD1|TRBJ1-2|TRBV6-1|once
TGTGCCAGCAGTGACGGGACAGATGGCTACACCTTC
CASSDGTDGYTF
>-|TRBJ1-2|TRBV6-6|-
TGTGCCAGCAGTGGACAGATTTCAAACTATGGCTACACCTTC
CASSGQISNYGYTF
>TRBD1|TRBJ2-7|TRBV14|-
TGTGCCAGCAGCCAGGGACAGGGACTCGAGCAGTACTTC
CASSQGQGLEQYF
>-|TRBJ2-3|TRBV7-2|once
TGTGCCAGCAGCTTAGTCGGTCCACATACAGATACGCAGTATTTT
CASSLVGPHTDTQYF
>TRBD1|TRBJ1-2|TRBV28|-
TGTGCCAGCAGTTCGGGGGACAGACGAGAGGGCTACACCTTC
CASSSGDRREGYTF
>-|TRBJ2-1|TRBV27|-
TGTGCCAGCAGCCCCGCCGGGGCAGGGCTCCACAATGAGCAGTTCTTC
CASSPAGAGLHNEQFF
>-|TRBJ2-7|TRBV5-1|-
TGCGCCAGTACCCGGGACTCGAGCTCCTACGAGCAGTACTTC
CASTRDSSSYEQYF
>TRBD1|TRBJ1-6|TRBV28|-
TGTGCCAGCAGTCCGGGGACAGGGGGTTCACCCCTCCACTTT
CASSPGTGGSPLHF
>TRBD1|TRBJ1-1|TRBV9|-
TGTGCCAGCAGCGTAGGACAGGGTCTTGTGAACACTGAAGCTTTCTTT
CASSVGQGLVNTEAFF